This record covers a single TCR beta chain. Its antigen remains unidentified. It has no much larger one-base neighbor in the sample; base qualities were not kept. The data derive from a study of T cell responses to AZD1222 COVID-19 vaccine (dated by TCRdb to the early 2020s). For the wider study: AZD1222 recipients with second doses at about 4 weeks or about 12 weeks were pooled, because spike-specific TCR depth and breadth did not differ between schedules. TCR sequencing was performed for 230 to 250 trial participants, of whom roughly 200 were given two doses of AZD1222 and roughly 25 were given two doses of MenACWY control vaccine. Enrollment into the trials was organized by age into subgroups of 18-55, 56-69 and 70-plus years, and those subgroups contained approximately 160, 26 and 62 TCR-sequenced participants, respectively. Study-wide findings and limitations: The vaccine-associated CD4 TCRs covered the entire spike protein, and the dominant responses fell in regions 160-218 and 743-854. Participants were mostly white British and included more females than males, and it was suggested by the authors that clonal diversity may have been underestimated. Because no day 14 peak-response samples were available, repertoires were characterized only after the peak T cell response. The 56-69-year group was small, and its depth increase did not reach significance, likely because of low power. Conclusions about previously exposed vaccinees are limited, since just 5 or 6 AZD1222 recipients were seropositive for SARS-CoV-2 at baseline. Epitopes outside the regions mutated in the B.1.351 and B.1.1.7 variants were reportedly recognized by nearly half of the unique spike-specific TCRs. Spike-specific TCR breadth and depth rose significantly after two AZD1222 doses compared with day 0 and with MenACWY recipients.

The CDR3 regions of human TCRbeta chains were subjected to immunosequencing. The original pipeline was this. TCRs in the repertoires were matched against a reference library of SARS-CoV-2-specific TCRs that had been generated with the MIRA antigen-specificity platform. Breadth was defined as the fraction of unique TCRs that were SARS-CoV-2-associated. Depth was defined as the fraction of total T cells that were SARS-CoV-2-associated. Using the MIRA data, each spike-specific TCR was assigned both to the spike region to which the TCR was reactive and to a CD4 or CD8 class. Log10-transformed breadth and depth values were compared by one-way ANOVA with Sidak's multiple comparisons tests. TCRdb stores this immuneACCESS table with in-frame sequences only. Part of the clones is absent; in the studies checked, under half of the shortfall reflects unresolved V genes, and no reason is known for the rest. Clone size and the V and J calls come from that table; the DNA yielded D and trimming. The sample includes around 99,000 clones, with around nine tenths observed a single time. The ten largest clones add up to roughly 13% of the sample.

This specimen's time point label, per the study, means: baseline before first vaccination. Vaccinee samples came from UK trials COV001 and COV002, including a single-blind randomized controlled phase 2/3 trial of AZD1222 (ChAdOx1 nCoV-19) in healthy adults. For TCRbeta chain sequencing, PBMC samples were collected from trial participants at day 0 and at day 28 after the second dose. Per the germline V gene (reference sequence), LNHDA is the CDR1 and SQIVND is the CDR2. Between the V and J ends, shortened by 5 bases and 1 base respectively, the junction contains 11 bases. CDR3 length: 14 amino acids, cysteine to phenylalanine. The retained sequence is limited to the CDR3, 42 bases, with the frame set at the first base.

This clonotype was obtained from an adult in good health. The sequenced sample was peripheral blood, obtained on day 0 of AZD1222 vaccination. The receptor chain draws on TRBV19 and TRBJ1-1; D gene: possibly TRBD1, on 6 matching bases. The DNA is as follows: TGTGCCAGTAGTTCGACAGGATCGAACACTGAAGCTTTCTTT. This gives the protein CASSSTGSNTEAFF.